This entry lists 14 T cell receptor beta chains sequenced from one sample in a study of blood T cell repertoires in COVID-19. Some clones are missing from TCRdb's copy, which holds only in-frame ones; the method was immunoSEQ multiplex PCR. The profile shows roughly 200,000 clones, more than 70% of them singletons. What was sequenced was peripheral blood. The receptors were sampled from a person between 65 and 79 years old with COVID-19, enrolled during active disease.

This chain links TRBV2 with TRBJ2-4; D possibly corresponds to TRBD2 (7 bases). V was cut by 4 bases and J by 0 bases, with 19 bases left in between. This CDR3 is built from 18 residues. CDR1 and CDR2 (germline): SNHLY, FYNNEI. The CDR3 DNA reads TGTGCCAGCAGTGTACAGGGAGGGTACACTCTAGCCAAAAACATTCAGTACTTC. Its translation is CASSVQGGYTLAKNIQYF.

This chain links TRBV5-6 with TRBJ2-7, with D tentatively TRBD1 (6 bases). There are 15 residues in the CDR3. Germline CDR1 SGHDT, CDR2 YYEEEE. Trimming took off 1 base at V and 4 bases at J, with 15 bases between the two ends. The CDR3 protein is CASSLYQGPGYEQYF. The CDR3 nucleotides are TGTGCCAGCAGCTTGTATCAGGGGCCCGGGTACGAGCAGTACTTC.

This sequence joins TRBV5-1 and TRBJ2-5, with 8 bases fitting TRBD2. V was clipped by 4 bases and J by 2 bases; unmatched bases: 7. This CDR3 is built from 15 residues. The V gene's germline CDR1 is SGHRS and CDR2 YFSETQ. The CDR3 loop reads CASSPLTGGQETQYF. The DNA for the CDR3 is TGCGCCAGCAGCCCCCTTACGGGGGGGCAAGAGACCCAGTACTTC.

This chain joins TRBV30 and TRBJ1-2; D gene unclear. The CDR3 extends over 11 amino acids. Germline V CDR1 and CDR2: GTSNPN, SVGIG (reference sequence). V was clipped by 1 base and J by 13 bases, with 13 bases between them. The CDR3 DNA is TGTGCCTGGAGTGGTGCATTCTACTGCACCTTC. It codes for CAWSGAFYCTF.

The chain joins TRBV9 to TRBJ2-1, with 12 bases aligning to TRBD2. Germline V gene lookup returns CDR1 SGDLS and CDR2 YYNGEE. The CDR3 loop spans 17 amino acids. The trim removed 3 bases at V and 7 bases at J, leaving 11 bases unmatched. The CDR3: CASSGEYRLAGENEQFF. In nucleotides, the CDR3 is TGTGCCAGCAGCGGAGAGTATCGACTAGCGGGGGAAAATGAGCAGTTCTTC.

V usage is TRBV29-1 and J usage is TRBJ2-7, with 12 nucleotides matching TRBD2. The CDR3 loop spans 12 amino acids. CDR1 is SQVTM and CDR2 is ANQGSEA in the germline V gene. J lost 7 bases, V lost 3 bases, and 1 base had no gene match. CDR3 sequence reads: CSVDTSGGEQYF. The DNA for the CDR3 is TGCAGCGTTGACACTAGCGGGGGGGAGCAGTACTTC.

The gene calls are TRBV19 and TRBJ2-3; D possibly corresponds to TRBD1 (6 bases). The V and J ends lost 4 bases and 6 bases respectively, with 11 bases between them. CDR1 and CDR2 (germline): LNHDA, SQIVND (reference sequence). The CDR3 is 13 residues long. The CDR3 nucleotides are TGTGCCAGTAGTAAGGGGGTGGTGGATACGCAGTATTTT. This translates into CASSKGVVDTQYF.

The chain uses TRBV5-1 and TRBJ1-1; D is undetermined. The CDR3 spans 12 residues. Germline CDR1 reads SGHRS; CDR2 reads YFSETQ. Trimming took off 2 bases at V and 5 bases at J, with 7 bases between the two ends. The CDR3 sequence: CASSFSGTEAFF. The CDR3 nucleotides read TGCGCCAGCAGCTTCAGTGGTACTGAAGCTTTCTTT.

The gene calls are TRBV11-2 and TRBJ2-3; 12 positions match TRBD2. The junction had 14 bases not matched to a gene; V was cut back by 5 bases and J by 5 bases. The germline V gene has CDR1 SGHAT and CDR2 FQNNGV. The CDR3 totals 18 residues. DNA for the CDR3: TGTGCCAGCAGCCCGGGGGGTGGGTCGACTAGCGGGAGAGATACGCAGTATTTT. It yields the protein CASSPGGGSTSGRDTQYF.

The rearrangement joins TRBV19 to TRBJ1-5; TRBD1 aligns across 9 bases. CDR3 length: 15 amino acids. V lost 11 bases and J lost 0; bases outside the gene matches: 8. Per the germline V gene, CDR1 is LNHDA and CDR2 is SQIVND (reference sequence). Here the CDR3 reads CAAKGQGNSNQPQHF. CDR3 DNA: TGTGCCGCCAAGGGACAGGGCAATAGCAATCAGCCCCAGCATTTT.

This chain connects TRBV4-3 to TRBJ2-7, with TRBD1 matching 9 bases. The V gene end was trimmed by 0 bases and the J gene end by 6 bases; junction bases not matched to a gene: 15. The CDR3 contains 18 residues. From germline, CDR1 is LGHNA and CDR2 YSLEER. The CDR3 coding sequence is TGCGCCAGCAGCCAAGATATAGGGGACAGGGTTTTAGAACGCGAGCAGTACTTC. It specifies CASSQDIGDRVLEREQYF.

CDR3 nucleotide sequence: TGTGCCAGCAGTTCAACGGACAGGATAAGGGTTTCCCAGTACTTC. Its protein is CASSSTDRIRVSQYF. The chain carries TRBV6-6 and TRBJ2-5; 7 bases fit TRBD1. The J segment lost 9 bases and the V segment lost 4 bases, leaving 14 bases of the junction unmatched. CDR3 length: 15 amino acids. Germline V lookup: CDR1 MNHNY, CDR2 SVGAGI (reference sequence).

The genes are TRBV3-1 (or the pseudogene TRBV3-2) and TRBJ1-2; D may be TRBD1 (5 bases). CDR3 size: 16 residues. With 2 bases removed from V and 3 bases from J, the gap between germline ends came to 16 bases. The germline CDR1 and CDR2 sequences are LGHDT and YNNKEL (reference sequence). The CDR3 sequence is CASSQPFRGEYYGYTF. The CDR3 region has the DNA TGTGCCAGCAGCCAACCATTTCGGGGGGAATACTATGGCTACACCTTC.

This chain connects TRBV5-1 to TRBJ2-7; possibly TRBD1 for D (6 bases). The CDR3 sequence is 14 residues long. CDR1 is SGHRS, CDR2 YFSETQ, per germline. V dropped 0 bases and J dropped 2 bases, with 9 bases sitting between them. CDR3 nucleotides: TGCGCCAGCAGCTTGGCTGGACAGACCTACGAGCAGTACTTC. Translation gives CASSLAGQTYEQYF.